A single sample is the source of the 13 T cell receptor beta chains below, sequenced in a study of early stage breast cancer tumors. Profiling relied on immunoSEQ multiplex PCR, and the TCRdb table lists in-frame clones only, not all of them. The repertoire consists of tens of thousands of clones, with around 80% occurring once and the leading ten covering 3% to 3.5%. Material: blood. The receptors come from a person aged 35-50 years with breast cancer.

V gene TRBV9 combines with J gene TRBJ1-5; D not certain. CDR1 and CDR2 from the germline V gene are SGDLS and YYNGEE. The CDR3 is made up of 15 amino acids. The V and J ends lost 0 bases and 7 bases respectively, with 14 bases between them. For the CDR3, the DNA is TGTGCCAGCAGCGTAGACGGGAGGGCTGACCAGCCCCAGCATTTT. Amino acid sequence: CASSVDGRADQPQHF.

There are a few counts of this clone. J is TRBJ1-5 and V is TRBV2, with D unresolved. The germline V gene has CDR1 SNHLY and CDR2 FYNNEI. This CDR3 has 13 amino acids. V dropped 8 bases and J dropped 3 bases, with 11 bases sitting between them. This CDR3 reads CASVKQDNQPQHF. The CDR3 nucleotides are TGTGCCAGCGTGAAACAAGACAATCAGCCCCAGCATTTT. Full variable domain (remainder filled in from reference TRBV2 and TRBJ1-5): EPEVTQTPSHQVTQMGQEVILRCVPISNHLYFYWYRQILGQKVEFLVSFYNNEISEKSEIFDDQFSVERPDGSNFTLKIRSTKLEDSAMYFCASVKQDNQPQHFGDGTRLSIL.

The chain is built from TRBV4-1 and TRBJ2-1; a possible D gene is TRBD1 (6 bases). Trimming cost V 5 bases and J 5 bases, with 13 bases left between them. Looked up from germline, CDR1 is MGHRA and CDR2 is YSYEKL. This CDR3 comprises 14 residues. The CDR3 DNA reads as TGCGCCAGCAGCTCAGGGGTCAGAAACAATGAGCAGTTCTTC. Amino acid sequence: CASSSGVRNNEQFF.

This clone showed up just a few times. This chain uses TRBV5-4 with TRBJ1-1, with D perhaps matching TRBD1 (6 bases). The germline V gene has CDR1 SGHNT and CDR2 YYREEE (reference sequence). The CDR3 length is 13 residues. Trimming cost V 0 bases and J 8 bases, with 11 bases left between them. CDR3 nucleotides: TGTGCCAGCAGCTTGGTGGGGGCAGGGGAAGCTTTCTTT. It encodes CASSLVGAGEAFF.

The chain uses TRBV11-2 and TRBJ2-5; D is unclear. The length of the CDR3 is 14 residues. CDR1 is SGHAT, CDR2 FQNNGV, per germline. V was clipped by 2 bases and J by 5 bases, with 12 bases between them. CDR3 DNA sequence: TGTGCCAGCAGCTTATTCCCCTTGGGGGAGACCCAGTACTTC. This translates into CASSLFPLGETQYF.

The gene calls are TRBV7-3 and TRBJ2-1; the match to TRBD2 covers 14 bases. CDR1 SGHTA and CDR2 FQGTGA come from the germline V gene. V shed 2 bases and J 13 bases; nucleotides not matched to a gene: 1. The CDR3 spans 13 residues. The CDR3 is CASSLGTSGSQFF. DNA of the CDR3: TGTGCCAGCAGCTTAGGGACTAGCGGGAGCCAGTTCTTC.

The chain joins TRBV5-1 to TRBJ2-1; 10 nucleotides align to TRBD2. This CDR3 contains 15 residues. V shed 6 bases and J 6 bases; nucleotides not matched to a gene: 9. CDR1 and CDR2 from the germline V gene are SGHRS and YFSETQ. CDR3 in amino acids: CASTSSGRRGNEQFF. Here the CDR3 DNA reads TGCGCCAGCACCTCTAGCGGGAGAAGGGGCAATGAGCAGTTCTTC.

The rearrangement uses TRBV10-3 and TRBJ2-5, with a weak D call TRBD1 (6 bases). This CDR3 contains 15 residues. Germline CDR1 ENHRY, CDR2 SYGVKD. Between the trimmed V and J ends, which lost 5 bases and 5 bases, there was a span of 18 bases. The CDR3 sequence is CAISQTRGIGETQYF. CDR3 coding DNA: TGTGCCATCAGTCAGACCAGGGGCATAGGGGAGACCCAGTACTTC.

This sequence joins TRBV20-1 and TRBJ2-7; D might be TRBD2 (5 bases). V lost 6 bases and J lost 6, with 12 bases in between. Germline-derived CDR1 and CDR2 are DFQATT and SNEGSKA (reference sequence). The CDR3 runs 11 residues. The CDR3 spells CSASGPGEQYF. The CDR3 DNA reads as TGCAGTGCCAGCGGCCCTGGCGAGCAGTACTTC.

The sample holds a few counts of this clone. This chain uses TRBV7-9 with TRBJ1-2, with D uncertain. V was cut by 2 bases and J by 2 bases, with 15 bases left in between. Germline V lookup: CDR1 SEHNR, CDR2 FQNEAQ (reference sequence). The CDR3 spans 16 residues. The CDR3 loop is CASSLSRASLNYGYTF. The CDR3, as DNA: TGTGCCAGCAGCTTATCTAGGGCGAGCCTCAACTATGGCTACACCTTC.

In DNA form, the CDR3 reads TGCGCCAGCAGTGATTCGGTGGATCAAGAGACCCAGTACTTC. The encoded protein is CASSDSVDQETQYF. The V and J genes are TRBV10-1 and TRBJ2-5, with unresolved D. This CDR3 region has 14 residues. The germline V and J ends were trimmed by 3 bases and 2 bases, with 10 bases remaining between them. Per germline, CDR1 WNHNN and CDR2 SYGVQD (reference sequence).

This clone turned up a few times. The V and J genes are TRBV18 and TRBJ2-7; no clear D gene. The CDR3 spans 13 residues. V was shortened by 6 bases and J by 3 bases, with 12 bases between the two germline ends. Germline assignment: CDR1 KGHSH and CDR2 LQKENI. The CDR3 DNA is TGTGCCAGCTCCCTCACAGAACACTACGAGCAGTACTTC. Translating gives CASSLTEHYEQYF.

V gene TRBV7-6 combines with J gene TRBJ1-2, with D possibly being TRBD1 (5 bases). The CDR3 totals 15 residues. CDR1 is SGHVS, CDR2 FNYEAQ, per germline. Trimming stripped 0 bases from V and 4 bases from J, with 12 bases between. CDR3 region: CASSLADGGTYGYTF. In DNA, the CDR3 is TGTGCCAGCAGCTTAGCGGACGGGGGGACCTATGGCTACACCTTC.